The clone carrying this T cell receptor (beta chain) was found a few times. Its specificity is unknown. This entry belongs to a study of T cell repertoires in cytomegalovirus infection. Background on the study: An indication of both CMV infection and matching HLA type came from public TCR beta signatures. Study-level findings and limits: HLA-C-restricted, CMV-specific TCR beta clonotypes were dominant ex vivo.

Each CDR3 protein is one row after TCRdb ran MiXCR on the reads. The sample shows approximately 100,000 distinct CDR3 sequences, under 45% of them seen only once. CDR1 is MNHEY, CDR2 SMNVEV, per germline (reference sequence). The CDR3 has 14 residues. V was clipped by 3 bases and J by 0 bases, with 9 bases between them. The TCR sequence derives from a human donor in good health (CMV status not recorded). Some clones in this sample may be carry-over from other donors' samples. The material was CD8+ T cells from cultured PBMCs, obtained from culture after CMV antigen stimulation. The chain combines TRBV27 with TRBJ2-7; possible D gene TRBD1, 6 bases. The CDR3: CASSFQGTSYEQYF. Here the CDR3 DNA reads TGTGCCAGCAGTTTCCAGGGGACCTCCTACGAGCAGTACTTC.